Presented here are 24 T cell receptor beta chains from one specimen sequenced in a study of early stage breast cancer tumors. Generated by immunoSEQ multiplex PCR, the TCRdb table keeps only in-frame clones and is missing some. The table shows some 41,000 clones, with about 73% occurring only once. The specimen was blood. Receptors originate from a person aged 45 to 60 with breast cancer.

The V gene is TRBV7-3, the J gene TRBJ2-1, with D maybe TRBD2 (5 bases). CDR1 and CDR2 (germline): SGHTA, FQGTGA. This CDR3 is 13 amino acids long. The CDR3, as DNA: TGTGCTTCCGCCCTAAGCGGTCTCAATGAGCAGTTCTTC. Translating it yields CASALSGLNEQFF.

The rearrangement uses TRBV5-1 and TRBJ1-2, with D hard to call. V was clipped by 4 bases and J by 1 base, with 11 bases between them. The CDR3 totals 14 residues. Germline V gene data show CDR1 as SGHRS and CDR2 as YFSETQ. Here the CDR3 DNA reads TGCGCCAGCAGCCCCGTTCGCAGTAACTATGGCTACACCTTC. Protein product: CASSPVRSNYGYTF.

This chain uses TRBV18 with TRBJ1-2; no firm D call. This CDR3 spans 13 amino acids. The germline gives CDR1 KGHSH, CDR2 LQKENI. Trimming left V 5 bases short and J 7 bases short, with 14 bases between. CDR3 in DNA: TGTGCCAGCTCATCGACGGGTTCCGGTGGCTACACCTTC. Amino acid sequence: CASSSTGSGGYTF.

This clone was detected a few times. J is TRBJ2-4 and V is TRBV10-3, with 7 bases that match TRBD2. V lost 7 bases and J lost 5; bases outside the gene matches: 11. The CDR3 loop spans 15 amino acids. Germline V lookup: CDR1 ENHRY, CDR2 SYGVKD. The CDR3 reads CAIMVRERVQNIQYF. CDR3 bases: TGTGCCATCATGGTGCGGGAGAGGGTCCAAAACATTCAGTACTTC.

The CDR3 bases are TGTGCCAATAGTCGTAGTATTTTCGGGGAGCAGTTCTTC. It specifies CANSRSIFGEQFF. The gene calls are TRBV11-2 and TRBJ2-1; D not certain. The V gene's germline CDR1 is SGHAT and CDR2 FQNNGV. Trimming took off 10 bases at V and 10 bases at J, with 20 bases between the two ends. The CDR3 consists of 13 residues.

The genes are TRBV7-8 and TRBJ1-6; 8 bases match TRBD1. Germline V gene lookup returns CDR1 SGHVS and CDR2 FQNEAQ. With 5 bases clipped from V and 5 bases from J, the junction kept 8 bases outside the gene matches. This CDR3 has 16 amino acids. The DNA for the CDR3 is TGTGCCAGCAGCGAACGACAGGGGCGGAATAATTCACCCCTCCACTTT. Translation: CASSERQGRNNSPLHF.

This rearrangement joins TRBV4-1 to TRBJ2-3, with 8 bases lining up with TRBD1. The CDR3 runs 15 residues. CDR1 is MGHRA and CDR2 is YSYEKL in the germline V gene. Trimming took 5 bases from V and 1 from J; bases not matched to a gene: 5. CDR3 DNA sequence: TGCGCCAGCAGCGGTGGACAGGGAGGCACAGATACGCAGTATTTT. Protein sequence: CASSGGQGGTDTQYF.

The genes are TRBV7-8 and TRBJ1-5; weak D call: TRBD1 (6 bases). The germline V gene encodes CDR1 SGHVS and CDR2 FQNEAQ. V lost 5 bases to trimming and J lost 7 bases, with 12 bases between them. The length of the CDR3 is 13 residues. CDR3 DNA sequence: TGTGCCAGCAGCCTAAGACAGGCCCAGCCCCAGCATTTT. It yields the protein CASSLRQAQPQHF.

This chain uses TRBV15 with TRBJ2-7, with 8 bases fitting TRBD2. This CDR3 spans 15 amino acids. CDR1 is LNHNV, CDR2 YYDKDF, per germline (reference sequence). The J segment lost 3 bases and the V segment lost 5 bases, leaving 9 bases of the junction unmatched. The CDR3 loop is CATSLEREPYYEQYF. The CDR3 DNA is TGTGCCACCAGCCTCGAGCGGGAGCCCTACTACGAGCAGTACTTC.

This clone was detected a few times. V gene TRBV5-8 combines with J gene TRBJ2-1; a weak D match, TRBD1 (5 bases). Per germline, CDR1 SGHTS and CDR2 YDEGEE. Trimming removed 0 bases at V and 1 base at J, with 5 bases between. The CDR3 totals 14 residues. The CDR3: CASSLEGSYNEQFF. In nucleotides, the CDR3 is TGTGCCAGCAGCTTGGAGGGGTCCTACAATGAGCAGTTCTTC.

The V call is TRBV10-2, the J call TRBJ2-1, with 13 nucleotides matching TRBD2. The CDR3 has 18 amino acids. Trimming removed 2 bases from V and 7 bases from J; junction bases left unmatched: 11. The V gene's germline CDR1 is WSHSY and CDR2 SAAADI. The CDR3 DNA sequence: TGCGCCAGCAGTGAGGGACTAGCGGGAGCAGCCACCAGGAATGAGCAGTTCTTC. Amino acid sequence: CASSEGLAGAATRNEQFF.

This clone was seen a few times. The chain carries TRBV5-8 and TRBJ2-7; 9 bases match TRBD1. Trimming at V came to 4 bases and at J to 1 base, leaving 15 bases not matched to a gene. In germline, CDR1 is SGHTS, CDR2 YDEGEE. The CDR3 sequence is 18 residues long. The DNA for the CDR3 is TGTGCCAGCAGCCCGGGAGACAGGACAGGGGATATTTCCTACGAGCAGTACTTC. It yields the protein CASSPGDRTGDISYEQYF.

The chain combines TRBV29-1 with TRBJ2-1, with D possibly TRBD1 on 7 matching bases. The CDR3 length is 14 residues. The germline gives CDR1 SQVTM, CDR2 ANQGSEA. Trimming shortened V by 7 bases and J by 2 bases, and 15 bases separated the two germline ends. The CDR3 coding sequence is TGCAGCGCCAGGGGGACTGCTACCTACAATGAGCAGTTCTTC. Its translation: CSARGTATYNEQFF.

This chain joins TRBV7-8 and TRBJ2-7, with unresolved D. Germline values: CDR1 SGHVS, CDR2 FQNEAQ. The CDR3 is 11 amino acids. V lost 3 bases, J lost 4 bases, and 4 bases lay in between. CDR3 sequence reads: CASSFTYEQYF. The DNA of the CDR3 is TGTGCCAGCAGCTTCACTTACGAGCAGTACTTC.

This rearrangement joins TRBV7-9 to TRBJ1-1; D uncertain. Trimming shortened V by 0 bases and J by 4 bases, and 15 bases separated the two germline ends. The CDR3 runs to 16 residues. Germline V lookup: CDR1 SEHNR, CDR2 FQNEAQ (reference sequence). CDR3 DNA sequence: TGTGCCAGCAGCTTAGCAGGAGGAAGGGAGGGCACTGAAGCTTTCTTT. It encodes CASSLAGGREGTEAFF.

This chain links TRBV10-3 with TRBJ1-1, with TRBD1 matching over 9 bases. CDR3 length: 16 residues. Germline CDR1 is ENHRY and CDR2 is SYGVKD. V shed 6 bases and J 7 bases; nucleotides not matched to a gene: 15. This chain's CDR3 is CAIRYDRGIYGGEAFF. The CDR3 bases are TGTGCCATCAGATACGACAGGGGGATATACGGTGGTGAAGCTTTCTTT.

The chain employs TRBV2 and TRBJ2-5; possible D gene TRBD1, 6 bases. Deletions cut 2 bases from V and 5 bases from J, with 12 bases between. The CDR3 length is 14 residues. Germline-derived CDR1 and CDR2 are SNHLY and FYNNEI. CDR3 sequence (DNA): TGTGCCAGCAGTGAACGGTGGCAGGGGGAGACCCAGTACTTC. As protein: CASSERWQGETQYF.

The chain recombines TRBV6-6 with TRBJ2-6; no clear D. This CDR3 has 14 residues. CDR1 and CDR2 from the germline V gene are MNHNY and SVGAGI (reference sequence). V was trimmed by 5 bases and J by 0 bases, leaving 5 bases between them. The CDR3 sequence is CASSPFSGANVLTF. CDR3 bases: TGTGCCAGCAGTCCGTTCTCTGGGGCCAACGTCCTGACTTTC.

This clone was seen once. The chain joins TRBV9 to TRBJ2-5, with 7 bases fitting TRBD2. The CDR3 consists of 16 residues. The junction had 13 bases not matched to a gene; V was cut back by 0 bases and J by 8 bases. Germline CDR1 and CDR2: SGDLS and YYNGEE. CDR3 bases: TGTGCCAGCAGCGTAGGGCCCCTTCACCTAGCGGACACCCAGTACTTC. Protein sequence: CASSVGPLHLADTQYF.

The J gene is TRBJ1-1, the V gene TRBV2; 9 bases line up with TRBD1. The germline gives CDR1 SNHLY, CDR2 FYNNEI. V trimming: 6 bases; J trimming: 5 bases; junction bases outside the gene matches: 4. The CDR3 length is 13 residues. In DNA form, the CDR3 reads TGTGCCAGCAGCGTAGGACAGGGGACTGAAGCTTTCTTT. Amino acids: CASSVGQGTEAFF.

This chain connects TRBV28 to TRBJ2-7; 8 nucleotides match TRBD1. V was pared by 5 bases and J by 6 bases, with 3 bases of the junction left unmatched. The CDR3 extends over 12 amino acids. Germline V gene sequence: CDR1 MDHEN, CDR2 SYDVKM. The DNA for the CDR3 is TGTGCCAGCAGTAAAGGGACAGGCGAGCAGTACTTC. This encodes CASSKGTGEQYF.

V and J are TRBV6-6 and TRBJ2-7; 7 bases are a match to TRBD1. The CDR3 is 13 amino acids. Looked up from germline, CDR1 is MNHNY and CDR2 is SVGAGI (reference sequence). V lost 7 bases to trimming and J lost 5 bases; unmatched junction nucleotides: 8. The CDR3 nucleotides are TGTGCCAGCACTACCCCAGGGGGAAACGAGCAGTACTTC. It encodes CASTTPGGNEQYF.

The chain recombines TRBV9 with TRBJ2-5, with 9 bases aligning to TRBD2. The J segment lost 5 bases and the V segment lost 4 bases, leaving 12 bases of the junction unmatched. The CDR3 has 16 residues. Germline V CDR1 and CDR2: SGDLS, YYNGEE. In DNA form, the CDR3 reads TGTGCCAGCAGCCCTCGGGATAGCGGGAGCGGTGAGACCCAGTACTTC. This gives the protein CASSPRDSGSGETQYF.

The sample holds a few counts of this clone. This chain connects TRBV15 to TRBJ1-1; D is ambiguous. The germline V gene encodes CDR1 LNHNV and CDR2 YYDKDF (reference sequence). V was clipped by 5 bases and J by 5 bases, with 15 bases between them. This CDR3 is 14 amino acids long. The CDR3 here is CATSVPGFWTEAFF. The CDR3, as DNA: TGTGCCACCAGCGTCCCAGGCTTTTGGACTGAAGCTTTCTTT.